This TCR beta chain was retrieved from a study of regulatory T cells in long-lasting Graves disease. Background on the study: Antithyroid drugs had been taken by newly diagnosed Graves' patients for under 3 months. Study-wide points: Patients with persistent disease showed a bias toward TRBV28, TRBJ1-2 and TRBJ2-5.

Arm-PCR with iRepertoire HTBI primers amplified the CDR3 regions for these TCR beta libraries. TCRdb independently ran MiXCR on the multiplex PCR reads; one entry per CDR3 protein. Among 540,000 or so distinct CDR3 sequences listed, less than 15% were seen once. This CDR3 has 15 residues. The germline V gene has CDR1 SGHVS and CDR2 FNYEAQ. Losses at the gene ends were 1 base for V and 4 bases for J; bases not matched to a gene: 4. On this clonotype: Its antigen is currently unknown.

Regarding time point: newly diagnosed GD, antithyroid drugs for less than 3 months. The TCR library used RNA extracted from PBMCs. EDTA tubes received about 9.3 milliliters of collected peripheral blood. These same data were also listed under a study on T cells in Graves' hyperthyroidism and ophthalmopathy. That work states: Diagnosis relied on clinical symptoms, serum thyroxine and TRAb, thyroid ultrasound and orbital computed tomography.

This sequence joins TRBV7-6 and TRBJ1-5; 7 bases fit TRBD1. The specimen comprised peripheral blood mononuclear cells (PBMCs), sampled at new diagnosis, from a patient treated with antithyroid drugs. This TCR came from a man between 25 and 39 years old with Graves disease. The CDR3 DNA is TGTGCCAGCAGCTTAGAGGGGGCAGAAAATCAGCCCCAGCATTTT. This sequence encodes CASSLEGAENQPQHF.